This T cell receptor beta chain came from a study of tumor and adjacent non-tumor tissue in lung cancer. Study context: Patients were aged roughly 31 to 76, about 10 men and about 5 women, stage I to III. Overall study findings and caveats: Normal lung showed higher cumulative top 100 clone frequency than tumor.

A note on this clonotype: The antigen remains undetermined.

TCRbeta libraries were built with three rounds of nested PCR, modified from ARM-PCR. TCRdb itself ran the multiplex PCR reads through MiXCR, one entry per CDR3 protein. The data show roughly 82,000 distinct CDR3 sequences, around three quarters seen once. No cell sorting was done before RNA was extracted from the tissue. The normal lung tissue was taken more than 3 cm from the tumor edge. The germline V gene encodes CDR1 SQVTM and CDR2 ANQGSEA. Losses at the gene ends were 8 bases for V and 6 bases for J; bases not matched to a gene: 13. The CDR3 has 14 residues. Material for sequencing was distant non-tumor lung tissue. The TCR comes from a woman aged 50 to 65 with non-small cell lung cancer. The chain carries TRBV29-1 and TRBJ2-7, with 10 bases lining up with TRBD2. CDR3 nucleotides: TGCAGCTTTATCAGCGGGAGGGCAATCCTCGAGCAGTACTTC. Its protein product is CSFISGRAILEQYF.